This T cell receptor beta chain was found in a study of shared clonotypes between healthy human individuals. Findings and caveats of the study: Non-shared clonotypes displayed generation probabilities falling below those of clonotypes present in all four donors.

The V gene lost 0 bases and the J gene lost 0 bases, with 7 bases spanning the gap. Looked up from germline, CDR1 is SGHRS and CDR2 is YFSETQ. CDR3 length: 15 residues. The assay was immunoSEQ multiplex PCR, and TCRdb's table has in-frame clones only and misses some. The repertoire holds around 2.1 million clones, with roughly 95% as singletons. With regard to this clone: Its specificity is unknown. Other DNA variants within this sample encode the same CDR3.

The donors were all Caucasian adults (living in Nashville, Tennessee). The clonotype originates from a young man in good health. Sequences were obtained from naive CD4+ T cells sorted from blood. Subset specified: CD45RA+ positively selected. The rearrangement links TRBV5-1 to TRBJ1-3; TRBD1 might be the D (5 bases). The CDR3 protein is CASSLETGSGNTIYF. CDR3 nucleotide sequence: TGCGCCAGCAGCTTGGAAACAGGCTCTGGAAACACCATATATTTT.